The sequence of this T cell receptor beta chain was determined in a study of OX40 agonist ivuxolimab in advanced cancers. Across the study: The dose-escalation cohort had hepatocellular carcinoma, melanoma, renal cell or head and neck cancer.

The CDR3 has 15 residues. V was clipped by 3 bases and J by 5 bases; unmatched bases: 3. Germline values: CDR1 SGHRS, CDR2 YFSETQ. Here immunoSEQ multiplex PCR was the method, and the copy in TCRdb shows in-frame clones only, minus some. The sample lists some 99,000 clones, 80% to 95% occurring once. Blood was sampled at baseline, cycle 4 day 1, and cycle 7 day 1. The starting material was CD4+ or CD8+ T cells sorted from blood, obtained in a trial of the OX40 agonist ivuxolimab. The source of this sequence is an adult with an advanced solid tumor such as melanoma, head and neck, liver or kidney cancer. The chain combines TRBV5-1 with TRBJ2-2; 11 nucleotides line up with TRBD1. The CDR3, as DNA: TGCGCCAGCAGCTGGACAGGGGGCCAAACCGGGGAGCTGTTTTTT. Translating it yields CASSWTGGQTGELFF.